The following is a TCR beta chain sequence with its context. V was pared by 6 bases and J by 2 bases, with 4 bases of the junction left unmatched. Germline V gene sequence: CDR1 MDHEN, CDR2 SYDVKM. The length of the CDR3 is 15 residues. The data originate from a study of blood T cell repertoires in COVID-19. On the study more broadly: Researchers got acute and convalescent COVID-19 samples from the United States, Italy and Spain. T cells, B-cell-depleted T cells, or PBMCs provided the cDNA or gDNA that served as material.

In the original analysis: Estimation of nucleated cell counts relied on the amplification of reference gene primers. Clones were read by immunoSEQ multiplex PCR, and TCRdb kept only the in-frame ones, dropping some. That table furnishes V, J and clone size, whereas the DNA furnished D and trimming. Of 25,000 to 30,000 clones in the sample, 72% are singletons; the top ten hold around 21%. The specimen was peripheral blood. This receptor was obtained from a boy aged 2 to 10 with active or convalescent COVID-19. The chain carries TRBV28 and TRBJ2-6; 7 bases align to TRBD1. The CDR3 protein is CASSRGGTGANVLTF. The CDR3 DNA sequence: TGTGCCAGCAGCAGAGGGGGCACTGGGGCCAACGTCCTGACTTTC.